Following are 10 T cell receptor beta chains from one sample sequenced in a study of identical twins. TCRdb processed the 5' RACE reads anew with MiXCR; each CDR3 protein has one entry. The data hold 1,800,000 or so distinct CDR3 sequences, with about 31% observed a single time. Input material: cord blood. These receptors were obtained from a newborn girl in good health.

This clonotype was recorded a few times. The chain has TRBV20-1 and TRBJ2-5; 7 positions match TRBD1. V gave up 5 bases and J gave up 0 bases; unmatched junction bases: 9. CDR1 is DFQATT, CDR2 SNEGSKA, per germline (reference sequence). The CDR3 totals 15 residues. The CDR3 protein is CSAPHPQGYQETQYF. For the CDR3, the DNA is TGCAGTGCTCCCCACCCACAGGGGTACCAAGAGACCCAGTACTTC.

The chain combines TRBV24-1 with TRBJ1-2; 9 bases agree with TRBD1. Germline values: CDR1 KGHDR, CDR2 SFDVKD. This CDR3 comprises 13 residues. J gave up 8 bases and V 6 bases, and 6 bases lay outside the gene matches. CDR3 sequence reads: CATSSGQGRGYTF. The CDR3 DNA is TGTGCCACCAGTAGCGGACAGGGGCGAGGCTACACCTTC.

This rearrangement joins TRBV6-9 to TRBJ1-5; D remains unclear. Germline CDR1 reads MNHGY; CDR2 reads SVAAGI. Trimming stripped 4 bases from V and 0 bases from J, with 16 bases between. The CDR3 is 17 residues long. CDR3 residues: CASSSPPRVYSNQPQHF. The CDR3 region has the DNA TGTGCCAGCAGTTCACCACCCCGGGTTTATAGCAATCAGCCCCAGCATTTT.

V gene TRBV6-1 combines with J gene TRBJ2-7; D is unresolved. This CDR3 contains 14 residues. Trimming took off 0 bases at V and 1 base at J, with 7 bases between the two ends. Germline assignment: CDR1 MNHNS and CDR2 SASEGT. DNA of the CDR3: TGTGCCAGCAGTGAAGCCGACCCGTCCTACGAGCAGTACTTC. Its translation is CASSEADPSYEQYF.

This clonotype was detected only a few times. Here the CDR3 reads CASSGGPGDYNEQFF. CDR3 DNA sequence: TGTGCCAGCAGCGGAGGACCGGGAGACTACAATGAGCAGTTCTTC. V gene TRBV9 combines with J gene TRBJ2-1; perhaps TRBD2 as D (6 bases). CDR1 is SGDLS and CDR2 is YYNGEE in the germline V gene. The V end was cut by 3 bases, the J end by 3 bases, with 13 bases between. CDR3 length: 15 amino acids.

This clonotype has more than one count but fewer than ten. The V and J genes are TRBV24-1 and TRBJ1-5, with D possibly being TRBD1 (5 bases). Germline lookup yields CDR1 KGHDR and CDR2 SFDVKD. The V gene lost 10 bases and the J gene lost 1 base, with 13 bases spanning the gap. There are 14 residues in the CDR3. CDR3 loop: CATGGQGSNQPQHF. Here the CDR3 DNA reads TGTGCCACTGGTGGGCAGGGAAGCAATCAGCCCCAGCATTTT.

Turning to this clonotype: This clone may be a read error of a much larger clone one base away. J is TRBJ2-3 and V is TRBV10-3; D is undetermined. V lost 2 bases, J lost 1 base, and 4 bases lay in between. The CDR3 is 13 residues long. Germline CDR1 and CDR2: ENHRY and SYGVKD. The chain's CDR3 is CAISEEGTDTQYF. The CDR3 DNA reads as TGTGCCATCAGTGAGGAGGGCACAGATACGCAGTATTTT.

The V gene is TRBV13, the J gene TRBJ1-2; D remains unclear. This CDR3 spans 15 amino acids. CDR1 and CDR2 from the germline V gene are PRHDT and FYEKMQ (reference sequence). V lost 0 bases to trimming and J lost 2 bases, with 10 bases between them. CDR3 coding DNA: TGTGCCAGCAGCTTAGGATTTGGGGAAAACTATGGCTACACCTTC. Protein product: CASSLGFGENYGYTF.

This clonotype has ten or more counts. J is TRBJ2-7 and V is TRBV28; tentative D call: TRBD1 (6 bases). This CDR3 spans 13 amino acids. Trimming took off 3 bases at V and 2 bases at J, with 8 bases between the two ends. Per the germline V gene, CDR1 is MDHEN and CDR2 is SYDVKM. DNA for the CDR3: TGTGCCAGCAGTTTCCGGGACACCTACGAGCAGTACTTC. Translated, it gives CASSFRDTYEQYF.

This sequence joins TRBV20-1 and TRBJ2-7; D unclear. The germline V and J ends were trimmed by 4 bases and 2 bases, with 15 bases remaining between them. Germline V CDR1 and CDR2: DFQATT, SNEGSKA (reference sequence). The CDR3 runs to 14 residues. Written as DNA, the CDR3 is TGCAGTGCTACAGTGGACGGACCCCCCTACGAGCAGTACTTC. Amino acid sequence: CSATVDGPPYEQYF.